A single sample is the source of the 6 T cell receptor beta chains below, sequenced in a study of identical twins. Each CDR3 protein is one row after TCRdb ran MiXCR on the 5' RACE reads. The sample has some 460,000 distinct CDR3 sequences, more than 13% seen once. These data were also reused for a study on yellow fever vaccine responses in identical twins.

Material for sequencing was CD4+ T cells sorted from blood. Receptors were obtained from a woman aged 18-29 years in good health.

A few counts support this clonotype. The chain employs TRBV6-2 or TRBV6-3 and TRBJ1-5, with D perhaps matching TRBD1 (5 bases). CDR1 and CDR2 from the germline V gene are MNHEY and SVGEGT. The V end was cut by 5 bases, the J end by 5 bases, with 19 bases between. The CDR3 runs to 16 residues. The CDR3 DNA is TGTGCCAGCAGTCCTCTTAGCTTCGGGGACTATCAGCCCCAGCATTTT. Its protein product is CASSPLSFGDYQPQHF.

The chain uses TRBV12-3 or TRBV12-4 and TRBJ1-2; unclear D gene. This CDR3 region has 14 residues. Trimming removed 3 bases at V and 6 bases at J, with 14 bases between. CDR3 in DNA: TGTGCCAGCAGTTTGTACAGCTCGGTCCATGGCTACACCTTC. Translated: CASSLYSSVHGYTF.

In this sample, this clonotype turned up a few times. V and J are TRBV9 and TRBJ1-1, with D possibly TRBD1 on 5 matching bases. Germline CDR1 and CDR2: SGDLS and YYNGEE. Trimming removed 2 bases at V and 1 base at J, with 12 bases between. The CDR3 loop spans 15 amino acids. CDR3 in amino acids: CASSVSTGPNTEAFF. The CDR3 bases are TGTGCCAGCAGCGTCTCGACGGGGCCGAACACTGAAGCTTTCTTT.

This clonotype was observed at least ten times. The chain carries TRBV29-1 and TRBJ2-1; no reliable D call. CDR3 size: 18 residues. V was cut by 4 bases and J by 0 bases, with 22 bases left in between. From germline, CDR1 is SQVTM and CDR2 ANQGSEA. The DNA for the CDR3 is TGCAGCGTTGTAATTTTAGCTAAAAAGTTAAGCTCCTACAATGAGCAGTTCTTC. Translation gives CSVVILAKKLSSYNEQFF.

This clonotype has a handful of counts. This chain joins TRBV5-4 and TRBJ2-5; possibly TRBD1 or TRBD2 for D (5 bases each). The germline V and J ends were trimmed by 7 bases and 2 bases, with 15 bases remaining between them. This CDR3 comprises 14 residues. Germline V gene lookup returns CDR1 SGHNT and CDR2 YYREEE (reference sequence). CDR3 loop: CASARGLDQETQYF. In DNA, the CDR3 is TGTGCCAGCGCGAGGGGCCTGGATCAAGAGACCCAGTACTTC. The whole variable domain, remainder taken from reference TRBV5-4 and TRBJ2-5, is ETGVTQSPTHLIKTRGQQVTLRCSSQSGHNTVSWYQQALGQGPQFIFQYYREEENGRGNFPPRFSGLQFPNYSSELNVNALELDDSALYLCASARGLDQETQYFGPGTRLLVL.

This clonotype was detected a few times. The chain's CDR3 is CASSQEPGSGANVLTF. The CDR3 DNA sequence: TGTGCCAGCAGCCAAGAGCCCGGGTCTGGGGCCAACGTCCTGACTTTC. The chain recombines TRBV3-1 with TRBJ2-6; D gene uncertain. V was clipped by 0 bases and J by 1 base, with 7 bases between them. The CDR3 spans 16 residues. Germline CDR1 LGHDT, CDR2 YNNKEL (reference sequence).